The entry that follows covers one T cell receptor beta chain sequence. A second PCR, run for 7 to 11 cycles, used a sample-barcoded 5' primer plus a J-beta primer mix. Unique molecular identifiers of 12 random nucleotides labeled each cDNA. In TCRdb, the 5' RACE reads were re-called with MiXCR into one record per CDR3 protein. The sample lists around 1.5 million distinct CDR3 sequences, around 39% occurring once. This specimen comes from a study of blood T cells in healthy people across ages. V was clipped by 3 bases and J by 4 bases; unmatched bases: 7. CDR1 DFQATT and CDR2 SNEGSKA come from the germline V gene (reference sequence). The CDR3 spans 14 residues. Per sample, at least 5 micrograms of total RNA were extracted.

This sequence was found in a woman younger than 35 in good health. The material sequenced was blood. The genes are TRBV20-1 and TRBJ2-7; 9 nucleotides align to TRBD2. The CDR3 region is CSARGPSGRYEQYF. CDR3 DNA: TGCAGTGCTAGGGGGCCCAGCGGGAGGTACGAGCAGTACTTC.